This T cell receptor (beta chain) was identified during a study of T cell repertoires in cytomegalovirus infection. The V end was cut by 3 bases, the J end by 2 bases, with 5 bases between. Looked up from germline, CDR1 is MDHEN and CDR2 is SYDVKM. The CDR3 consists of 13 residues. As to this clonotype: This CDR3 fails to terminate in the conserved phenylalanine or tryptophan, so it likely reflects a read error.

TCRdb used MiXCR to reprocess the reads, holding one entry per CDR3 protein. Here the sample spans 560,000 or so distinct CDR3 sequences, 15% to 20% being singletons. This sequence joins TRBV28 and TRBJ2-1; D uncertain. The sequence was collected from a human donor in good health (CMV status not recorded). Some clones in this sample may be carry-over from other donors' samples. The sequenced sample was CD8+ T cells from PBMCs. The CDR3 bases are TGTGCCAGCAGTTTGGGTCCCTACAATGAGCAGTTCTTG. As protein: CASSLGPYNEQFL.